A single sample gave rise to the 10 T cell receptor beta chains below, sequenced in a study of blood T cell repertoires in COVID-19. Sequencing was performed with immunoSEQ multiplex PCR; in TCRdb, only in-frame clones are kept and a portion is missing. The sample has about 310,000 clones; 70% to 90% are singletons. The source material was peripheral blood. The receptor source for this set is a woman in her fifties or sixties who had recovered from COVID-19.

V usage is TRBV9 and J usage is TRBJ2-3; TRBD2 agrees at 13 bases. V shed 0 bases and J 11 bases; nucleotides not matched to a gene: 6. Per the germline V gene, CDR1 is SGDLS and CDR2 is YYNGEE. This CDR3 contains 15 residues. Here the CDR3 reads CASSVDGTSGVGQYF. DNA of the CDR3: TGTGCCAGCAGCGTAGACGGGACTAGCGGGGTTGGGCAGTATTTT.

The chain has TRBV6-5 and TRBJ2-7; D may be TRBD1 (6 bases). This CDR3 region has 14 residues. V lost 5 bases to trimming and J lost 2 bases, with 13 bases between them. Germline V gene data show CDR1 as MNHEY and CDR2 as SVGAGI. The CDR3 protein is CASSTGTLTYEQYF. In nucleotides, the CDR3 is TGTGCCAGCAGTACCGGGACATTAACCTACGAGCAGTACTTC.

The J gene is TRBJ2-7, the V gene TRBV29-1; the D gene is possibly TRBD1 (6 bases). Germline CDR1 reads SQVTM; CDR2 reads ANQGSEA. The CDR3 contains 13 residues. The V gene lost 7 bases and the J gene lost 2 bases, with 15 bases spanning the gap. CDR3 loop: CSAKQGAPYEQYF. The CDR3 nucleotides are TGCAGCGCAAAACAGGGAGCCCCCTACGAGCAGTACTTC.

The V and J genes are TRBV25-1 and TRBJ1-1, with 9 bases matching TRBD1. V was pared by 4 bases and J by 3 bases, with 12 bases of the junction left unmatched. This CDR3 comprises 17 residues. Germline CDR1 MGHDK, CDR2 SYGVNS. The CDR3 reads CASSAMGQGLFDTEAFF. CDR3 nucleotides: TGTGCCAGCAGTGCCATGGGACAGGGTCTCTTTGACACTGAAGCTTTCTTT.

CDR3 loop: CASSLATGEMEKLFF. The CDR3 nucleotides read TGTGCCAGCAGCTTAGCTACAGGGGAAATGGAAAAACTGTTTTTT. V gene TRBV7-9 combines with J gene TRBJ1-4; TRBD1 matches at 7 bases. Germline CDR1 reads SEHNR; CDR2 reads FQNEAQ (reference sequence). Trimming at V came to 0 bases and at J to 8 bases, leaving 6 bases not matched to a gene. This CDR3 region has 15 residues.

The chain employs TRBV6-6 and TRBJ2-1; 9 bases are shared with TRBD2. V gave up 7 bases and J gave up 8 bases; unmatched junction bases: 12. CDR1 is MNHNY and CDR2 is SVGAGI in the germline V gene (reference sequence). CDR3 length: 15 residues. CDR3 DNA sequence: TGTGCCAGCACCGCCGGCGGGGGGGCCGTAGATGAGCAGTTCTTC. Translated, it gives CASTAGGGAVDEQFF.

The chain combines TRBV19 with TRBJ2-2, with 7 positions matching TRBD1. The germline V gene encodes CDR1 LNHDA and CDR2 SQIVND (reference sequence). The V segment lost 9 bases and the J segment 0 bases; nucleotides outside the gene matches: 7. The CDR3 contains 15 residues. The DNA for the CDR3 is TGTGCCAGCCAAGGACAGGTCGCGAACACCGGGGAGCTGTTTTTT. This encodes CASQGQVANTGELFF.

This chain links TRBV11-2 with TRBJ2-6, with D maybe TRBD2 (5 bases). The CDR3 sequence is 15 residues long. Germline V CDR1 and CDR2: SGHAT, FQNNGV. Trimming took 5 bases from V and 0 from J, leaving 8 bases between them. The CDR3 DNA reads as TGTGCCAGCAGCCTCGAGGGCTCTGGGGCCAACGTCCTGACTTTC. Translation gives CASSLEGSGANVLTF.

This clone was picked up many times. The J gene is TRBJ2-1, the V gene TRBV7-8; perhaps TRBD1 as D (5 bases). V was shortened by 7 bases and J by 1 base, with 14 bases between the two germline ends. The CDR3 extends over 15 amino acids. Germline assignment: CDR1 SGHVS and CDR2 FQNEAQ. The CDR3 coding sequence is TGTGCCAGCACCCAAGGGGCGACTTCCTACAATGAGCAGTTCTTC. Protein: CASTQGATSYNEQFF. The full variable domain, completed using reference TRBV7-8 and TRBJ2-1, is GAGVSQSPRYKVAKRGQDVALRCDPISGHVSLFWYQQALGQGPEFLTYFQNEAQLDKSGLPSDRFFAERPEGSVSTLKIQRTQQEDSAVYLCASTQGATSYNEQFFGPGTRLTVL.

This clone has just a few counts. The V gene is TRBV7-9, the J gene TRBJ1-4; 8 bases align to TRBD1. The CDR3 is 14 amino acids. V gave up 5 bases and J gave up 5 bases; unmatched junction bases: 4. The germline CDR1 and CDR2 sequences are SEHNR and FQNEAQ (reference sequence). This chain's CDR3 is CASSTGQANEKLFF. CDR3 coding DNA: TGTGCCAGCAGCACGGGACAGGCAAATGAAAAACTGTTTTTT.